This T cell receptor beta chain was found in a study of control samples from healthy donors and cancer patients. The CDR3 runs to 14 residues. Per germline, CDR1 LGHNA and CDR2 YNFKEQ. V lost 1 base, J lost 4 bases, and 3 bases stayed unmatched. Method: immunoSEQ multiplex PCR; TCRdb's copy keeps in-frame clones and lacks some. The data hold over 150,000 clones, with 75% to 95% observed a single time. The J gene is TRBJ1-1, the V gene TRBV4-2; 7 bases align to TRBD1. This receptor was taken from a woman in her thirties or forties in good health. Material for sequencing was blood. This CDR3 is CASSQAGGSTEAFF. The CDR3 coding sequence is TGTGCCAGCAGCCAAGCAGGGGGGTCCACTGAAGCTTTCTTT.